This T cell receptor beta chain is drawn from a study of blood T cells in healthy people across ages. Details on this clonotype: Antigen: not known. Sequence at one end of the junction differs from germline and may be a read error.

Notes on the study in general: Across samples, TCR beta diversity tracked strongly with naive T cell percentage. A roughly linear fall in TCR beta diversity per million T cells was seen with increasing age.

Germline V lookup: CDR1 SGDLS, CDR2 YYNGEE. The CDR3 loop spans 13 amino acids. A sample-barcoded 5' primer and a J-beta primer mix were used in a second PCR of roughly 6 to 12 cycles. Sequencing recovered at least 3 million CDR3-containing paired-end reads from each sample. TCRdb passed the 5' RACE reads through MiXCR, listing each CDR3 protein once. The sample carries about 780,000 distinct CDR3 sequences, more than 35% recorded once. The clonotype was recovered from an elderly man in good health. The rearrangement joins TRBV9 to TRBJ2-2, with D possibly being TRBD2 (6 bases). The sequencing input was blood. The CDR3, as DNA: TGTGCCAGTAGCGCCGGCGGGGCCGGGGAGCTGTTTTTT. Translating gives CASSAGGAGELFF.